This TCR beta chain was captured in a study of monozygotic twins with inflammatory bowel disease. TCRdb derives one entry per CDR3 protein from the 5' RACE reads, leaving out DNA. The listing contains about 300,000 distinct CDR3 sequences. A word on this clonotype: The antigen is unknown.

Whole-study findings and limits: IBD patients carried less diverse TCRbeta repertoires (inverse Simpson) than healthy co-twins.

CDR3 length: 12 residues. Per the germline V gene, CDR1 is LGHDT and CDR2 is YNNKEL (reference sequence). The chain joins TRBV3-1 to TRBJ1-6. The TCR sequence derives from a human donor with ulcerative colitis or Crohn's disease, or a healthy co-twin of an affected twin (not recorded which). The sequenced sample consisted of blood. CDR3 sequence reads: CASRGSGSPLHF.